The clone carrying this T cell receptor (beta chain) was recorded once. Authors' analysis steps: The authors estimated nucleated cell counts from reference gene primer amplification. The repertoire was sequenced with immunoSEQ multiplex PCR; TCRdb's copy has only in-frame clones and lacks some. That table supplies the V and J calls and clone size; D and trimming were determined from the DNA. The data hold more than 85,000 clones, with roughly 87% observed a single time. This record belongs to a study of blood T cell repertoires in COVID-19. Background on the study: COVID-19 samples, acute and convalescent, were from the United States, Italy and Spain. T cells, B-cell-depleted T cells, or PBMCs supplied cDNA or gDNA.

Sequenced material: peripheral blood. The sequence derives from a man older than 75 with acute or convalescent COVID-19.

Here the CDR3 reads CASTTGQVGTGELFF. The CDR3 DNA follows: TGTGCCAGCACAACAGGACAGGTGGGGACCGGGGAGCTGTTTTTT. The chain combines TRBV6-5 with TRBJ2-2; 7 bases fit TRBD1. The CDR3 loop spans 15 amino acids. V shed 7 bases, J shed 5 bases, and the junction held 10 bases outside the gene matches. CDR1 and CDR2 (germline): MNHEY, SVGAGI.